The T cell receptor (beta chain) under discussion was sequenced for a study of vaccination effects on CD4 cells after COVID-19. Study-wide background: With the ViraFEST assay, the study expanded antigen-specific CD4+ T cells using viral peptide pools, then sequenced them. Following the second dose by a median of 72 days, the post-vaccine samples were obtained.

Around day 10 of culture, CD4+ T cells were separated out. As their vaccination, participants received two doses of either BNT162b2 or mRNA-1273. Here immunoSEQ multiplex PCR was the method, and the copy in TCRdb shows in-frame clones only, minus some. Counted here are tens of thousands of clones, 73% occurring once; the ten biggest clones make up about 2.3%. Concerning this clone itself: The antigen remains undetermined.

The germline V gene has CDR1 LGHNA and CDR2 YSLEER. With 0 bases removed from V and 9 bases from J, the gap between germline ends came to 12 bases. The length of the CDR3 is 15 residues. This chain links TRBV4-3 with TRBJ1-6; possibly TRBD1 for D (5 bases). This TCR came from a human donor who received a COVID-19 vaccine. The source was CD4+ T cells from PBMCs cultured without peptide, collected after COVID-19 vaccination. CDR3 in DNA: TGCGCCAGCAGCCAAGATCGATCAGGGCGTTCACCCCTCCACTTT. Translation gives CASSQDRSGRSPLHF.